The 21 T cell receptor beta chains listed next were all sequenced from one sample in a study of long-term antiretroviral therapy in people with HIV. Researchers report immunoSEQ v3.0 was run at survey level. Measured with immunoSEQ multiplex PCR; TCRdb has only the in-frame clones, and not every one. The sample holds 25,000 to 30,000 clones, roughly 84% seen once. Sample: unsorted PBMCs, taken 0.4 years after starting antiretroviral therapy. Receptors were obtained from a man in his late teens or twenties with HIV.

The chain is built from TRBV7-6 and TRBJ2-7; D unclear. CDR1 and CDR2 (germline): SGHVS, FNYEAQ. The CDR3 length is 15 residues. Trimming removed 2 bases from V and 0 bases from J, with 11 bases in between. This CDR3 is CASSLLDVSSYEQYF. The CDR3 DNA reads as TGTGCCAGCAGCTTATTGGACGTTAGCTCCTACGAGCAGTACTTC.

This rearrangement joins TRBV6-4 to TRBJ1-5; 8 bases agree with TRBD1. The CDR3 loop spans 13 amino acids. J was trimmed by 11 bases and V by 3 bases; bases with no gene match: 6. Germline V CDR1 and CDR2: MRHNA, SNTAGT. DNA of the CDR3: TGTGCCAGCAGTGAGAGACAGGGGATGACCCAGCATTTT. The encoded protein is CASSERQGMTQHF.

The V call is TRBV28, the J call TRBJ2-3, with unresolved D. Trimming stripped 3 bases from V and 5 bases from J, with 3 bases between. The CDR3 sequence is 11 residues long. The germline V gene has CDR1 MDHEN and CDR2 SYDVKM. The CDR3 nucleotides read TGTGCCAGCAGTTTTTTAGATACGCAGTATTTT. Its translation is CASSFLDTQYF.

Only one count was recorded for this clone. This chain connects TRBV12-2 to TRBJ1-1. TRBV12-2 is given as a pseudogene. This CDR3 region has 18 residues. CDR3 nucleotides: TGTGCAAGTCGCTTAGCGGGGGGGTCAGGGAACCAAGCAACTGAAGCTTTCTTT. Protein: CASRLAGGSGNQATEAFF.

The rearrangement uses TRBV9 and TRBJ2-1; D remains unclear. Trimming pared 2 bases from V and 2 bases from J, leaving 11 bases between. The V gene's germline CDR1 is SGDLS and CDR2 YYNGEE. The CDR3 extends over 15 amino acids. In nucleotides, the CDR3 is TGTGCCAGCAGCGTCGCGTCAGGCCCCTACAATGAGCAGTTCTTC. It specifies CASSVASGPYNEQFF.

This sequence joins TRBV9 and TRBJ1-2; 7 nucleotides agree with TRBD1. V was clipped by 1 base and J by 2 bases; unmatched bases: 20. This CDR3 contains 20 residues. The germline CDR1 and CDR2 sequences are SGDLS and YYNGEE. The CDR3 coding sequence is TGTGCCAGCAGCGTAACCCCCGAGGGGGGACAGAAGCGATGGAACTATGGCTACACCTTC. Encoded protein: CASSVTPEGGQKRWNYGYTF. Using reference TRBV9 and TRBJ1-2 for the parts outside the CDR3, the full variable domain is DSGVTQTPKHLITATGQRVTLRCSPRSGDLSVYWYQQSLDQGLQFLIQYYNGEERAKGNILERFSAQQFPDLHSELNLSSLELGDSALYFCASSVTPEGGQKRWNYGYTFGSGTRLTVV.

The CDR3 sequence: CASSVARDRAYGYTF. The CDR3 DNA reads TGTGCCAGCAGCGTCGCCCGGGACAGAGCCTATGGCTACACCTTC. The genes are TRBV9 and TRBJ1-2; the match to TRBD1 covers 7 bases. This CDR3 comprises 15 residues. Germline V lookup: CDR1 SGDLS, CDR2 YYNGEE. V lost 2 bases, J lost 4 bases, and 8 bases stayed unmatched.

The table lists this clone with a count of one. The chain combines TRBV9 with TRBJ1-2; no clear D. The CDR3 contains 13 residues. Trimming pared 0 bases from V and 4 bases from J, leaving 7 bases between. Germline lookup yields CDR1 SGDLS and CDR2 YYNGEE. The CDR3: CASSVDHLYGYTF. CDR3 nucleotides: TGTGCCAGCAGCGTAGATCACCTCTATGGCTACACCTTC.

This chain uses TRBV21-1 with TRBJ1-1; the table's TRBD1 call for D was not verified on the DNA. TRBV21-1 is shown as a pseudogene. The CDR3 spans 15 residues. CDR3 amino acids: CASKGTGGEGTEAFF. The CDR3 DNA follows: TGTGCCAGCAAGGGGACAGGGGGAGAGGGCACTGAAGCTTTCTTT.

The CDR3: CASSTPGGGKNTEAFF. CDR3 DNA sequence: TGTGCCAGCAGTACTCCAGGGGGCGGTAAAAACACTGAAGCTTTCTTT. J is TRBJ1-1 and V is TRBV28, with 8 bases lining up with TRBD1. CDR3 length equals 16 residues. Germline V lookup: CDR1 MDHEN, CDR2 SYDVKM. The J segment lost 2 bases and the V segment lost 5 bases, leaving 10 bases of the junction unmatched.

The V call is TRBV19, the J call TRBJ2-3, with 9 bases lining up with TRBD2. Trimming removed 6 bases from V and 4 bases from J; junction bases left unmatched: 8. CDR3 size: 15 residues. Germline V lookup: CDR1 LNHDA, CDR2 SQIVND (reference sequence). This CDR3 reads CASRKGAGGADTQYF. CDR3 sequence (DNA): TGTGCCAGTAGGAAGGGGGCGGGAGGGGCAGATACGCAGTATTTT.

The V gene is TRBV5-5, the J gene TRBJ1-2; D not resolved. V was pared by 4 bases and J by 6 bases, with 16 bases between. The CDR3 consists of 14 residues. Per the germline V gene, CDR1 is SGHKS and CDR2 is YYEKEE (reference sequence). CDR3 loop: CASSLFGGRDGYTF. Written as DNA, the CDR3 is TGTGCCAGCAGCCTCTTCGGCGGGCGGGATGGCTACACCTTC.

This clone was seen more than once but under ten times. CDR3 amino acids: CASRNTDLNTEAFF. CDR3 nucleotides: TGTGCCAGCAGAAATACAGATTTGAACACTGAAGCTTTCTTT. The chain uses TRBV6-4 and TRBJ1-1, with no clear D. This CDR3 is 14 amino acids long. V gave up 6 bases and J gave up 0 bases, with 11 bases separating them. In germline, CDR1 is MRHNA, CDR2 SNTAGT.

This clone occurred once. The chain uses TRBV19 and TRBJ1-3, with TRBD1 identical over 7 bases. This CDR3 spans 17 amino acids. Looked up from germline, CDR1 is LNHDA and CDR2 is SQIVND (reference sequence). V trimming: 0 bases; J trimming: 0 bases; junction bases outside the gene matches: 5. CDR3 protein: CASSIDLHRGSGNTIYF. As DNA, the CDR3 is TGTGCCAGTAGTATAGATCTCCACAGGGGCTCTGGAAACACCATATATTTT.

The chain links TRBV10-1 to TRBJ2-7; perhaps TRBD2 as D (6 bases). Trimming took off 3 bases at V and 6 bases at J, with 15 bases between the two ends. Germline-derived CDR1 and CDR2 are WNHNN and SYGVQD (reference sequence). This CDR3 contains 14 residues. For the CDR3, the DNA is TGCGCCAGCAGTGAAGCCGGGACTGCCCCCGAGCAGTACTTC. Residues: CASSEAGTAPEQYF.

V gene TRBV27 combines with J gene TRBJ2-7; 12 bases agree with TRBD2. Per the germline V gene, CDR1 is MNHEY and CDR2 is SMNVEV (reference sequence). This CDR3 contains 14 residues. V was pared by 5 bases and J by 3 bases, with 2 bases of the junction left unmatched. DNA of the CDR3: TGTGCCAGCAGTATGACTAGCGGGAGCTACGAGCAGTACTTC. Its protein product is CASSMTSGSYEQYF.

This chain joins TRBV7-9 and TRBJ1-6; 9 bases agree with TRBD1. CDR3 length equals 13 residues. CDR1 and CDR2 from the germline V gene are SEHNR and FQNEAQ (reference sequence). V lost 8 bases and J lost 9; bases outside the gene matches: 5. In DNA, the CDR3 is TGTGCCAGCGCGGGGACAGGGCCTTCACCCCTCCACTTT. Translated, it gives CASAGTGPSPLHF.

The CDR3 spells CASSLVYPSYEQYF. The CDR3 DNA reads TGCGCCAGCAGCTTGGTCTACCCGAGCTACGAGCAGTACTTC. The chain couples TRBV5-1 to TRBJ2-7; D is unresolved. The CDR3 loop spans 14 amino acids. Between the trimmed V and J ends, which lost 0 bases and 3 bases, there was a span of 10 bases. CDR1 is SGHRS and CDR2 is YFSETQ in the germline V gene.

This clone has only a few counts. The chain joins TRBV9 to TRBJ2-2; D possibly uses TRBD1 or TRBD2 (7 bases each). From germline, CDR1 is SGDLS and CDR2 YYNGEE. Trimming shortened V by 4 bases and J by 5 bases, and 24 bases separated the two germline ends. The CDR3 sequence is 18 residues long. Written as DNA, the CDR3 is TGTGCCAGCAGCTTCCCCAGGGGGGGCCTAGCGAGGACCGGGGAGCTGTTTTTT. Encoded protein: CASSFPRGGLARTGELFF. Full variable domain (outside the CDR3, taken from reference TRBV9 and TRBJ2-2): DSGVTQTPKHLITATGQRVTLRCSPRSGDLSVYWYQQSLDQGLQFLIQYYNGEERAKGNILERFSAQQFPDLHSELNLSSLELGDSALYFCASSFPRGGLARTGELFFGEGSRLTVL.

The chain couples TRBV7-9 to TRBJ2-7; D is uncertain. V lost 0 bases and J lost 9, with 12 bases in between. Germline assignment: CDR1 SEHNR and CDR2 FQNEAQ (reference sequence). The length of the CDR3 is 13 residues. The CDR3 nucleotides are TGTGCCAGCAGCTTAGCCCAAAGCTCACGGCAGTACTTC. This encodes CASSLAQSSRQYF. Complete variable domain (other parts from reference TRBV7-9 and TRBJ2-7): DTGVSQNPRHKITKRGQNVTFRCDPISEHNRLYWYRQTLGQGPEFLTYFQNEAQLEKSRLLSDRFSAERPKGSFSTLEIQRTEQGDSAMYLCASSLAQSSRQYFGPGTRLTVT.

This clone was counted a single time. The chain has TRBV6-1 and TRBJ1-3; D possibly corresponds to TRBD1 (6 bases). The V and J ends lost 6 bases and 0 bases respectively, with 12 bases between them. The CDR3 loop spans 15 amino acids. Per germline, CDR1 MNHNS and CDR2 SASEGT. The DNA of the CDR3 is TGTGCCAGCAGGGACAGCCCCTACTCTGGAAACACCATATATTTT. It specifies CASRDSPYSGNTIYF.